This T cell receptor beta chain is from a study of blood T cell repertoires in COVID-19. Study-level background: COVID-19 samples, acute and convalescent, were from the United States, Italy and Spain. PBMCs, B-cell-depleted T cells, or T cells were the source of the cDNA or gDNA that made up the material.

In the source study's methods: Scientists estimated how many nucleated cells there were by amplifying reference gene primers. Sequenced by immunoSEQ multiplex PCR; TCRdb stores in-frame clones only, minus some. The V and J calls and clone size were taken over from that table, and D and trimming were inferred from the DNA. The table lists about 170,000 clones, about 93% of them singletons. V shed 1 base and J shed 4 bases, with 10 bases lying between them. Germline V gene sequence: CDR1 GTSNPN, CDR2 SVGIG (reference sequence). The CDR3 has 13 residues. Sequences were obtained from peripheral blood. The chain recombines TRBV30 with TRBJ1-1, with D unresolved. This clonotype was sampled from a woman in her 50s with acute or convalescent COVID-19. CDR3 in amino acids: CAWSAYRSTEAFF. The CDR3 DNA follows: TGTGCCTGGAGTGCCTACCGAAGCACTGAAGCTTTCTTT.